This is a list of T cell receptor beta chains from one sample in a study of blood T cell repertoires in COVID-19. Assay used: immunoSEQ multiplex PCR; TCRdb lists only in-frame clones, some missing. The repertoire holds about 59,000 clones, around 85% seen once, with roughly 10% in the top ten. The source material was peripheral blood. Receptors were obtained from a human donor in a cohort sampled during active COVID-19. Each CDR3 is given without its conserved first and last residue. The order of the fields is J gene, V gene, clone size, CDR3 protein. Expanded clones get a size class; other rows say once, few or many, or leave the size out.

>TRBJ2-1|TRBV6-4|NA
ASSGGRLANYNEQF
>TRBJ2-7|TRBV6-5|NA
ASRGETYEQY
>TRBJ2-1|TRBV7-3|once
ASSLMGGSSYNEQF
>TRBJ2-5|TRBV18|NA
ASSPPAGAKETQY
>TRBJ2-1|TRBV20-1|NA
SASRGGRNNEQF
>TRBJ1-2|TRBV6-2/TRBV6-3|NA
ASSSTGTGYGGYT
>TRBJ2-5|TRBV5-1|few
ASSLAGGSQTQY
>TRBJ2-1|TRBV6-1|NA
ASSERSSSGTSSYNEQF
>TRBJ1-1|TRBV4-2|NA
ASSQDHTDTEAF
>TRBJ2-2|TRBV28|NA
ASSLSPTSGSLLAGELF
>TRBJ2-1|TRBV28|NA
ASSFSPGTSGSDEQF
>TRBJ1-5|TRBV30|NA
AWSVGGKGQPQH
>TRBJ1-1|TRBV18|NA
ASSPPAIRDTEAF
>TRBJ2-1|TRBV6-2/TRBV6-3|NA
ASSCDRDGEGDEQF
>TRBJ2-7|TRBV7-6|once
ASSSRLWGPYEQY
>TRBJ1-5|TRBV28|many
ASGGPFVPQH
>TRBJ2-1|TRBV5-4|NA
ASNPKGSGSLNEQF
>TRBJ2-7|TRBV12-3/TRBV12-4|NA
ASSLRGGYEQY
>TRBJ1-1|TRBV5-4|NA
ASSFGGDPNTEAF
>TRBJ1-1|TRBV11-2|NA
ASSPRGGQGSRNTEAF
>TRBJ1-5|TRBV19|NA
ASSLKQGPQPQH
>TRBJ2-7|TRBV2|NA
ASSDTTGSYEQY
>TRBJ1-2|TRBV5-4|NA
ASSLLQGDYGYT
>TRBJ1-5|TRBV28|NA
ASRRGTLRDQPQH
>TRBJ2-3|TRBV6-5|NA
ASRQVSPDTQY
>TRBJ2-1|TRBV28|NA
ASSLRDHRDNEQF
>TRBJ1-1|TRBV7-9|NA
ASSPPNQGAGNTEAF
>TRBJ1-6|TRBV29-1|once
SALDSSYNSPLH
>TRBJ2-7|TRBV18|once
ASSPGPGQGNPYEQY
>TRBJ2-7|TRBV6-2/TRBV6-3|NA
ASSYSWGPYEQY
>TRBJ2-2|TRBV30|NA
AWSDQGTGELF
>TRBJ1-1|TRBV5-1|once
ASSPLAGGNTEAF
>TRBJ1-5|TRBV27|NA
ASSLAGGQPQH
>TRBJ2-1|TRBV4-1|NA
ASSPTGQSSYNEQF
>TRBJ1-5|TRBV19|once
ASSMNRDQPQH
>TRBJ1-2|TRBV14|NA
ASSNRGGQGNYGYT
>TRBJ2-1|TRBV9|NA
ASSVATSLAGGDNEQF
>TRBJ2-2|TRBV10-2|once
ASRPAGGPGELF
>TRBJ2-7|TRBV10-3|NA
AISESGSSGIRGEQY
>TRBJ1-1|TRBV18|NA
ASSPDREAF
>TRBJ1-2|TRBV12-3/TRBV12-4|NA
ASRGTLGFGYT
>TRBJ2-3|TRBV19|NA
ASSIGNSGSTDTQY
>TRBJ2-6|TRBV28|NA
ASSLTAAGANVLT
>TRBJ2-1|TRBV5-6|NA
ASSSAMVGTSGPEQF
>TRBJ1-6|TRBV28|NA
ASSLLGGKGNSPLH